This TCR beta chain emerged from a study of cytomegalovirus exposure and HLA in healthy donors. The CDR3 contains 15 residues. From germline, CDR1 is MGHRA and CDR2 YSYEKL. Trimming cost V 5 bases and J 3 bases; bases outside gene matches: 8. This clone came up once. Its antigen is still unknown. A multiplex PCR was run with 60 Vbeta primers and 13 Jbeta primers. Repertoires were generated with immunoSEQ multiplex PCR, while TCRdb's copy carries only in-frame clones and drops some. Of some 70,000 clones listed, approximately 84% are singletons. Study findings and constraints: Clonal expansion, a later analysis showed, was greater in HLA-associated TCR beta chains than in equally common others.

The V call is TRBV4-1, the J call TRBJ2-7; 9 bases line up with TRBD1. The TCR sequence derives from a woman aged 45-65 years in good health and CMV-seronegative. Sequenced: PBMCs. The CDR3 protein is CASSKLQGAGYEQYF. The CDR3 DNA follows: TGCGCCAGCAGCAAATTACAGGGGGCGGGCTACGAGCAGTACTTC.